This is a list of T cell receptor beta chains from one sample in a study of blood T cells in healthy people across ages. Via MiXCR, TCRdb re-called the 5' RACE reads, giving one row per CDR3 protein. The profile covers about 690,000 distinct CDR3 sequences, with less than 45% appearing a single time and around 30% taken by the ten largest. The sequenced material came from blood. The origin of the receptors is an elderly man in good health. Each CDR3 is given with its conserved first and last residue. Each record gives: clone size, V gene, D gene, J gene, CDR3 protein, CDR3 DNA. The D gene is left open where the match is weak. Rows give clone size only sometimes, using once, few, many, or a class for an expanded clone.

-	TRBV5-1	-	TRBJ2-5	CASSPLGSGISNNEQYF	TGCGCCAGCAGCCCCCTAGGTTCCGGGATTTCAAACAATGAGCAGTACTTC
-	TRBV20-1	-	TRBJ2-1	CSAPDRDIKSYNEQFF	TGCAGTGCCCCGGACCGGGACATAAAGTCTTACAATGAGCAGTTCTTC
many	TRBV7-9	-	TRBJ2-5	CASSKTESAYQETQYF	TGTGCCAGCAGCAAGACGGAGTCTGCGTACCAAGAGACCCAGTACTTC
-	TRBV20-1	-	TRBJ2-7	CSARDLGTMSSYEQYF	TGCAGTGCTAGAGATCTGGGGACAATGAGCTCCTACGAGCAGTACTTC
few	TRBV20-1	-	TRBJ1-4	CSARSRATNEKLFF	TGCAGTGCTAGATCCAGGGCAACTAATGAAAAACTGTTTTTT
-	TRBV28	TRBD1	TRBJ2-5	CASSAALGTGGRQETQYF	TGTGCCAGCAGTGCCGCATTAGGGACAGGAGGTCGCCAAGAGACCCAGTACTTC
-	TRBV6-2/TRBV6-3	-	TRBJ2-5	CASNPGRGEQYF	TGTGCCAGCAACCCGGGAAGGGGGGAGCAGTACTTC
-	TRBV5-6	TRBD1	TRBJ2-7	CASSRFGTGVEYEQYF	TGTGCCAGCAGCAGGTTTGGGACAGGGGTAGAGTACGAGCAGTACTTC
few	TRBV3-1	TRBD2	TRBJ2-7	CASSQRGGGIYNEQYF	TGTGCCAGCAGCCAAAGGGGCGGGGGGATATACAATGAGCAGTACTTC
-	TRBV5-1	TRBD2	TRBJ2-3	CASSWTLTSGEPTDTQYF	TGCGCCAGCAGCTGGACCCTGACTAGCGGGGAACCCACAGATACGCAGTATTTT
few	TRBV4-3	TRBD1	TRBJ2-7	CASSHPGQFSYEQYF	TGCGCCAGCAGCCACCCGGGACAGTTCTCCTACGAGCAGTACTTC
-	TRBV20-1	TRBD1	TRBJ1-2	CSANPGTGGFYGYTF	TGCAGTGCGAATCCCGGGACAGGGGGTTTCTATGGCTACACCTTC
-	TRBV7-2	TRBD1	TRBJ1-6	CASSSNRGARDSPLHF	TGTGCCAGCAGTTCAAACAGGGGGGCCCGTGATTCACCCCTCCACTTT
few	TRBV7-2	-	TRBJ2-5	CASSLGPLPGLRGRETQYF	TGTGCCAGCAGCTTAGGCCCGCTGCCGGGTCTGCGTGGAAGGGAGACCCAGTACTTC
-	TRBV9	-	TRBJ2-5	CASSVRPQEYQETQYF	TGTGCCAGCAGCGTAAGACCCCAGGAGTACCAAGAGACCCAGTACTTC
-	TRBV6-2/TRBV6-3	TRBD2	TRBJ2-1	CASSPERGAYNEQFF	TGTGCCAGCAGTCCCGAGCGGGGAGCCTACAATGAGCAGTTCTTC
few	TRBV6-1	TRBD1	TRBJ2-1	CASSEAPSTGNNEQFF	TGTGCCAGCAGTGAAGCCCCATCGACAGGGAACAATGAGCAGTTCTTC
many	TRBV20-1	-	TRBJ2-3	CSALGSTDTQYF	TGCAGTGCTCTGGGAAGCACAGATACGCAGTATTTT
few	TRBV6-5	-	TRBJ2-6	CASRMTGSSGANVLTF	TGTGCCAGCAGGATGACAGGAAGCTCTGGGGCCAACGTCCTGACTTTC
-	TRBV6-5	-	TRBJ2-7	CASSYRDYPREQYF	TGTGCCAGCAGTTACCGGGATTACCCACGAGAGCAGTACTTC
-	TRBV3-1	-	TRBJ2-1	CASSQVQVRGSEQFF	TGTGCCAGCAGCCAAGTGCAGGTTAGAGGGAGTGAGCAGTTCTTC
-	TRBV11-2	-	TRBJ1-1	CASSLWGQRTEAFF	TGTGCCAGCAGCTTATGGGGGCAGAGGACTGAGGCTTTCTTT
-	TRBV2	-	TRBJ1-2	CASSSRGSYGYTF	TGTGCCAGCAGTTCCAGGGGCAGCTATGGCTACACCTTC
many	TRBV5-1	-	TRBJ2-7	CASSVDSASGEQYF	TGCGCCAGCAGCGTGGACAGTGCCTCTGGAGAGCAGTACTTC
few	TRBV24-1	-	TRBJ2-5	CATSDPLGTQYF	TGTGCCACCAGTGATCCCCTCGGGACCCAGTACTTC
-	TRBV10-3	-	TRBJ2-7	CAISDNLGITYEQYF	TGTGCCATCAGTGATAATCTCGGGATTACCTACGAGCAGTACTTC
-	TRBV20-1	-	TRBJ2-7	CSATRRAGTRQYF	TGCAGTGCTACAAGAAGAGCAGGCACAAGGCAGTACTTC
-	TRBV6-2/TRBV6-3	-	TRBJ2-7	CASIHRDNTYEQYF	TGTGCCAGCATTCACCGGGACAATACCTACGAGCAGTACTTC
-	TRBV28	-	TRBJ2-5	CASSLAADGYQETQYF	TGTGCCAGCAGTTTAGCGGCGGACGGATACCAAGAGACCCAGTACTTC
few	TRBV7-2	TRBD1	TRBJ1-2	CASSATGNYGYTF	TGTGCCAGCAGCGCGACAGGGAACTATGGCTACACCTTC
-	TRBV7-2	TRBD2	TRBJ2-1	CASSASSGSYNEQFF	TGTGCCAGCAGCGCGTCTAGCGGATCCTACAATGAGCAGTTCTTC
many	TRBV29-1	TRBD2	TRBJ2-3	CSAGTSGGTDTQYF	TGCAGCGCTGGGACTAGCGGGGGAACAGATACGCAGTATTTT
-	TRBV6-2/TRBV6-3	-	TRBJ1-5	CASGLGMAQHF	TGTGCCAGCGGGCTAGGAATGGCCCAGCATTTT
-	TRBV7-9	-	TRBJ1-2	CASSLLRQNYGYTF	TGTGCCAGCAGCTTACTTCGACAGAACTATGGCTACACCTTC
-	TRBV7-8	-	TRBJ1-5	CASSLLAADYQPQHF	TGTGCCAGCAGCTTACTCGCGGCAGACTATCAGCCCCAGCATTTT
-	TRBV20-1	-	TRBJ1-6	CSARFGVNNSPLHF	TGCAGTGCTAGATTTGGAGTCAATAATTCACCCCTCCACTTT
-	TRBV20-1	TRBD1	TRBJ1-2	CSATPTGNYGCTF	TGCAGTGCTACCCCGACAGGGAACTATGGCTGCACCTTC
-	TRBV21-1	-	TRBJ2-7	CASSNEGTENYEQYF	TGTGCCAGCAGCAACGAAGGGACCGAGAACTACGAGCAGTACTTC
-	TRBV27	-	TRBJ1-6	CASSLSGQGSSPPHF	TGTGCCAGCAGTTTATCAGGCCAGGGCAGTTCACCCCCCCACTTT
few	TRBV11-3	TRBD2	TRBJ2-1	CASSTGTSGGNEQFF	TGTGCCAGCAGCACCGGGACTAGCGGGGGTAATGAGCAGTTCTTC
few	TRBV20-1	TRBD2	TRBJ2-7	CSARGLAGVRNEQYF	TGCAGTGCTAGAGGACTAGCGGGAGTCCGGAATGAGCAGTACTTC
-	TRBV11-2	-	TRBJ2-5	CASSSGTLSSETQYF	TGTGCCAGCAGCTCCGGGACCCTATCTTCGGAGACCCAGTACTTC
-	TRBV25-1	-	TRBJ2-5	CASSGVTRETQYF	TGTGCCAGCAGTGGGGTAACACGAGAGACCCAGTACTTC
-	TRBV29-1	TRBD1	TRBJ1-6	CSVQIGQGSNSPLHF	TGCAGCGTTCAAATAGGACAGGGTTCTAATTCACCCCTCCACTTT
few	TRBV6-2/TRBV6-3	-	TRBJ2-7	CASSYSSTYEQYF	TGTGCCAGCAGTTACTCGTCAACCTACGAGCAGTACTTC
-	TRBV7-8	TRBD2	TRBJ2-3	CASSLASSGRVDTQYF	TGTGCCAGCAGCTTAGCGTCTAGCGGGAGGGTAGATACGCAGTATTTT
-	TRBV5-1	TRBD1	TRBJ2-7	CASSLAGQGLAYEQYF	TGCGCCAGCAGCTTGGCCGGACAGGGTCTCGCCTACGAGCAGTACTTC
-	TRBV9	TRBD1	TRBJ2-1	CASSRPGTGGASFRNEQFF	TGTGCCAGCAGCCGCCCCGGGACAGGGGGCGCGAGTTTTAGAAATGAGCAGTTCTTC
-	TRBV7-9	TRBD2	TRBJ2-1	CASSLGTSGPNEQFF	TGTGCCAGCAGCCTGGGGACTAGCGGGCCCAATGAGCAGTTCTTC
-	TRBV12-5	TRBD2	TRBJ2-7	CASGRTSGGSFSYNEQYF	TGTGCTAGTGGTAGGACTAGCGGGGGGTCCTTCTCCTACAATGAGCAGTACTTC
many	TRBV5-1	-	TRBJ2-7	CASSLEATYEQYF	TGCGCCAGCAGCTTGGAGGCGACCTACGAGCAGTACTTC